This T cell receptor (beta chain) appears in the sequencing data of a study of blood T cell repertoires in COVID-19. Study at large: Spain, Italy and the United States supplied samples that represented acute and convalescent COVID-19.

The germline V gene encodes CDR1 LGHDT and CDR2 YNNKEL (reference sequence). Trimming removed 0 bases at V and 12 bases at J, with 9 bases between. This CDR3 has 12 amino acids. Under the authors' procedure: How many nucleated cells were present was estimated from reference gene primer amplification. TCRdb's copy holds only in-frame clones and misses some; the assay was immunoSEQ multiplex PCR. That table supplies the V and J calls and clone size; D and trimming were determined from the DNA. Here the sample spans around 300,000 clones, roughly 90% being singletons. The sequence was collected from a woman in her twenties or thirties with COVID-19, enrolled during active disease. The gene calls are TRBV3-1 (or the pseudogene TRBV3-2) and TRBJ2-1; D perhaps matches TRBD1 (6 bases). Sequencing was carried out using peripheral blood. DNA for the CDR3: TGTGCCAGCAGCCAAGATGGCAGGGGGCAGTTCTTC. The encoded protein is CASSQDGRGQFF.